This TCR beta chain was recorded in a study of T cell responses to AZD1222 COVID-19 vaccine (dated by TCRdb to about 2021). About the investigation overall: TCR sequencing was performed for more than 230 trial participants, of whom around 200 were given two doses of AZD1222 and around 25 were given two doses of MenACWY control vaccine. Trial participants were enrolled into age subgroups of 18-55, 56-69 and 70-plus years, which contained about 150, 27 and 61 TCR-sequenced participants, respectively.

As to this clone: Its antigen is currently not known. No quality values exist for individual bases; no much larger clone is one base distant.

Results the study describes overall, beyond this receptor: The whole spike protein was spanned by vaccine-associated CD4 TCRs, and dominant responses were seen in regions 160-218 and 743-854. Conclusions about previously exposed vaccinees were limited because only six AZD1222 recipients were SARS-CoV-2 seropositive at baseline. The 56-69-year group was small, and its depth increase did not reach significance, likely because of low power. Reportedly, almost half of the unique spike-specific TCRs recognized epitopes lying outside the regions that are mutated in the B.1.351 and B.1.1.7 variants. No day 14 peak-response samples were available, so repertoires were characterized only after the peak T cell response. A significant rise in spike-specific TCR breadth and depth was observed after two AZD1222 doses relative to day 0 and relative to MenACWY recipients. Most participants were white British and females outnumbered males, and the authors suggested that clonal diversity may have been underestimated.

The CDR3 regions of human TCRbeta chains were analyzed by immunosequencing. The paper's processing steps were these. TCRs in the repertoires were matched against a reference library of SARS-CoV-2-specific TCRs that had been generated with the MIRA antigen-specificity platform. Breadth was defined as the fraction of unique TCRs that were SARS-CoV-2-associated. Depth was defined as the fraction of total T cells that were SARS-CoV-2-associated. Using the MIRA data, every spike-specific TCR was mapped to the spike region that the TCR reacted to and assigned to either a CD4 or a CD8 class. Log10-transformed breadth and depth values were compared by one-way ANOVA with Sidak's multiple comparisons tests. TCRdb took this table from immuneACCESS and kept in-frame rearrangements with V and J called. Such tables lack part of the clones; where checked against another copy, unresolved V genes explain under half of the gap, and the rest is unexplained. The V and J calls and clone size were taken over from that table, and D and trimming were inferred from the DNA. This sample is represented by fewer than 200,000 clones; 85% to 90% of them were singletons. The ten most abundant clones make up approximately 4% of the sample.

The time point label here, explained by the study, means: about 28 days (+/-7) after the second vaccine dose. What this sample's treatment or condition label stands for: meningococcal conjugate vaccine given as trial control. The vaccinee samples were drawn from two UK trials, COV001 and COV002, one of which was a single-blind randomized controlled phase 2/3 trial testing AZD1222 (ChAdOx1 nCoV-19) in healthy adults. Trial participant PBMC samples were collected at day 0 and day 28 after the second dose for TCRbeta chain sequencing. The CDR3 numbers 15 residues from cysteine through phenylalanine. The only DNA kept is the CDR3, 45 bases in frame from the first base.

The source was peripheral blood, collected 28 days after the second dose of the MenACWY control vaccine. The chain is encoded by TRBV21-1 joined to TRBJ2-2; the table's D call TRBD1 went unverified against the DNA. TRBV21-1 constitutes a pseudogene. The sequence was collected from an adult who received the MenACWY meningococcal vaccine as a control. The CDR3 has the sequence CASSSEDTITGELFF. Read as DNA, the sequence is TGTGCCAGCAGCAGCGAGGACACCATCACCGGGGAGCTGTTTTTT.